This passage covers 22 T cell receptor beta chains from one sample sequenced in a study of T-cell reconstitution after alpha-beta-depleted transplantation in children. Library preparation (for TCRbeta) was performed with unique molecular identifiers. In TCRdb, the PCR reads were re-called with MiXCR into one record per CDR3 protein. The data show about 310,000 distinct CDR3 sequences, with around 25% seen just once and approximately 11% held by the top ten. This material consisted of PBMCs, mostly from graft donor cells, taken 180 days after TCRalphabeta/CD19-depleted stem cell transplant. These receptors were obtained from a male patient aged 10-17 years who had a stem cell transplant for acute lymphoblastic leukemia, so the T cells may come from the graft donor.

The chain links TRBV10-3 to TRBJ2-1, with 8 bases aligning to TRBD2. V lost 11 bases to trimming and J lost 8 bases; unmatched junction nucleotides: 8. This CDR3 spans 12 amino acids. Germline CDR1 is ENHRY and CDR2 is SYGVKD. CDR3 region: CAQTGRAYEQFF. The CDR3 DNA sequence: TGTGCCCAAACCGGGAGGGCGTATGAGCAGTTCTTC.

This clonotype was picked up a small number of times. For the CDR3, the DNA is TGCGCCAGCAGCCAAACCTGGGCCAAAAACATTCAGTACTTC. It translates to CASSQTWAKNIQYF. This chain uses TRBV4-1 with TRBJ2-4; D gene ambiguous. The CDR3 has 14 amino acids. Looked up from germline, CDR1 is MGHRA and CDR2 is YSYEKL. V was pared by 2 bases and J by 1 base, with 6 bases between.

CDR3 sequence: CASSASPRQPVLTDTQYF. CDR3 coding DNA: TGTGCCAGCAGCGCCAGCCCTCGACAGCCCGTACTGACAGATACGCAGTATTTT. The chain is built from TRBV9 and TRBJ2-3; weak D call: TRBD1 (5 bases). CDR1 and CDR2 (germline): SGDLS, YYNGEE. The CDR3 is 18 residues long. Trimming took 3 bases from V and 3 from J, leaving 23 bases between them.

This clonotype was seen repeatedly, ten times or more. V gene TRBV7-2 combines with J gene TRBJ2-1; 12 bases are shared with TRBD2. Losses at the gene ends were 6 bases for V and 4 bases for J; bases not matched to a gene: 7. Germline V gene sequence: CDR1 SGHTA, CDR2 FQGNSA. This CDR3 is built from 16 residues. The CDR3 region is CASSPWTSGVYNEQFF. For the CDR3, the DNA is TGTGCCAGCAGTCCATGGACTAGCGGGGTTTACAATGAGCAGTTCTTC. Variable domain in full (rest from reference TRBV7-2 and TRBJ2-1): GAGVSQSPSNKVTEKGKDVELRCDPISGHTALYWYRQSLGQGLEFLIYFQGNSAPDKSGLPSDRFSAERTGGSVSTLTIQRTQQEDSAVYLCASSPWTSGVYNEQFFGPGTRLTVL.

CDR3 region: CASSLERTGKQETQYF. The CDR3 DNA reads as TGCGCCAGCAGCTTGGAGAGGACAGGGAAACAAGAGACCCAGTACTTC. The rearrangement joins TRBV5-1 to TRBJ2-5, with 8 bases fitting TRBD1. Germline CDR1 is SGHRS and CDR2 is YFSETQ. V was clipped by 0 bases and J by 2 bases; unmatched bases: 6. This CDR3 region has 16 residues.

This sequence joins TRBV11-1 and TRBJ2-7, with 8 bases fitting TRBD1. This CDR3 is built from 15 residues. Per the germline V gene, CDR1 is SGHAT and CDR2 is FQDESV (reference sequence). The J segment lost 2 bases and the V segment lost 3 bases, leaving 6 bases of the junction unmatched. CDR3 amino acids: CASSFGQGGPYEQYF. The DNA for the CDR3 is TGTGCCAGCAGCTTCGGACAGGGTGGACCCTACGAGCAGTACTTC.

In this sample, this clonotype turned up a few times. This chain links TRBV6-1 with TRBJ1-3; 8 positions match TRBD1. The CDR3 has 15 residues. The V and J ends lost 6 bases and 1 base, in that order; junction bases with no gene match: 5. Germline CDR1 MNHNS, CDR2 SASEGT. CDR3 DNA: TGTGCCAGCAGCCCGACAGGGGCGTCTGGAAACACCATATATTTT. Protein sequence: CASSPTGASGNTIYF.

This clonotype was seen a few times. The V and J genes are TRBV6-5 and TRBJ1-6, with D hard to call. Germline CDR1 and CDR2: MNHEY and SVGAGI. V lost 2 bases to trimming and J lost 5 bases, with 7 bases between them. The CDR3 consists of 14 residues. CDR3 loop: CASSYQVDNSPLHF. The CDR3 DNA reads TGTGCCAGCAGTTACCAGGTTGATAATTCACCCCTCCACTTT.

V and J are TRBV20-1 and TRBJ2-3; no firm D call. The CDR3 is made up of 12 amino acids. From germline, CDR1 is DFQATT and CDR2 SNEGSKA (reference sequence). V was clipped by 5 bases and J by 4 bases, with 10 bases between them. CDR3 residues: CSASDWADTQYF. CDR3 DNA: TGCAGTGCTTCCGACTGGGCAGATACGCAGTATTTT.

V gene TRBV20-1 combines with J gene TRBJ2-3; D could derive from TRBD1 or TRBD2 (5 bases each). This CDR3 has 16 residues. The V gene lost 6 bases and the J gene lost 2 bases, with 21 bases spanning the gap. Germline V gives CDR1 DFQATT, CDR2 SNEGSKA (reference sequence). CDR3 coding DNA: TGCAGTGCGACACCAGCCGCCGGGACCACCACAGATACGCAGTATTTT. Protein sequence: CSATPAAGTTTDTQYF.

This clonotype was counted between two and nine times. The CDR3: CASSPGTGNPYNEQFF. The CDR3 bases are TGTGCCAGCAGCCCCGGGACAGGGAACCCCTACAATGAGCAGTTCTTC. V gene TRBV7-2 combines with J gene TRBJ2-1; 9 bases agree with TRBD1. J lost 2 bases, V lost 5 bases, and 7 bases had no gene match. This CDR3 contains 16 residues. Looked up from germline, CDR1 is SGHTA and CDR2 is FQGNSA.

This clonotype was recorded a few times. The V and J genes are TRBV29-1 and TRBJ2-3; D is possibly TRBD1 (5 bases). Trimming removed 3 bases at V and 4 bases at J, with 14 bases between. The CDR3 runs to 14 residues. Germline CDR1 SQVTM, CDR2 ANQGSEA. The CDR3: CSVDGIRRADTQYF. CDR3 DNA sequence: TGCAGCGTTGACGGTATTCGCAGGGCAGATACGCAGTATTTT.

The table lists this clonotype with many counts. The CDR3 nucleotides are TGCGCCAGCAGCGGAGCCTACGAGCAGTACTTC. Its translation is CASSGAYEQYF. The rearrangement uses TRBV5-1 and TRBJ2-7; D gene unclear. In germline, CDR1 is SGHRS, CDR2 YFSETQ. The CDR3 runs 11 residues. Trimming took off 4 bases at V and 2 bases at J, with 4 bases between the two ends.

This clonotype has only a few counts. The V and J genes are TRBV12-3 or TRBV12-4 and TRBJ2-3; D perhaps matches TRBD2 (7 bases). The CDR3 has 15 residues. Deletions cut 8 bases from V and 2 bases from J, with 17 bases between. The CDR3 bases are TGTGCCAGCGGGGGGGGCCAGGATAACACAGATACGCAGTATTTT. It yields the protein CASGGGQDNTDTQYF.

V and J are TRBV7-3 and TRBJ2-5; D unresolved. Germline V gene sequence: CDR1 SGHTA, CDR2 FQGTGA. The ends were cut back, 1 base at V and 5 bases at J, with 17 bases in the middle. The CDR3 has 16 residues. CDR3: CASSLSRAQVGETQYF. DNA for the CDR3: TGTGCCAGCAGCTTAAGCCGGGCTCAGGTGGGGGAGACCCAGTACTTC. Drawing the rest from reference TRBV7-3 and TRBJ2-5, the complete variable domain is GAGVSQTPSNKVTEKGKYVELRCDPISGHTALYWYRQSLGQGPEFLIYFQGTGAADDSGLPNDRFFAVRPEGSVSTLKIQRTERGDSAVYLCASSLSRAQVGETQYFGPGTRLLVL.

The CDR3 spells CASSLALGQARDGYTF. CDR3 coding DNA: TGTGCCAGCAGCTTAGCTTTAGGACAGGCTAGAGATGGCTACACCTTC. The genes are TRBV7-6 and TRBJ1-2, with 7 bases lining up with TRBD1. The CDR3 loop spans 16 amino acids. V was pared by 0 bases and J by 6 bases, with 10 bases of the junction left unmatched. Germline loops: CDR1 SGHVS, CDR2 FNYEAQ.

The DNA of the CDR3 is TGTGCCAGCAGCTTGGAGAGGGAGTACAGGGAGAATCAGCCCCAGCATTTT. Protein product: CASSLEREYRENQPQHF. The rearrangement links TRBV5-6 to TRBJ1-5; D is perhaps TRBD1 (6 bases). Germline-derived CDR1 and CDR2 are SGHDT and YYEEEE. The CDR3 is 17 amino acids. The V gene lost 0 bases and the J gene lost 4 bases, with 17 bases spanning the gap. The full variable domain, rest sourced from reference TRBV5-6 and TRBJ1-5, is DAGVTQSPTHLIKTRGQQVTLRCSPKSGHDTVSWYQQALGQGPQFIFQYYEEEERQRGNFPDRFSGHQFPNYSSELNVNALLLGDSALYLCASSLEREYRENQPQHFGDGTRLSIL.

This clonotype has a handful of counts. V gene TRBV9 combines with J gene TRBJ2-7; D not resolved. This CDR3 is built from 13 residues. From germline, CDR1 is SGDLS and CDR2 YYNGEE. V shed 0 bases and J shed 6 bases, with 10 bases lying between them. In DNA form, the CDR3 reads TGTGCCAGCAGCGTAGCACCTGGGTCCGAGCAGTACTTC. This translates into CASSVAPGSEQYF.

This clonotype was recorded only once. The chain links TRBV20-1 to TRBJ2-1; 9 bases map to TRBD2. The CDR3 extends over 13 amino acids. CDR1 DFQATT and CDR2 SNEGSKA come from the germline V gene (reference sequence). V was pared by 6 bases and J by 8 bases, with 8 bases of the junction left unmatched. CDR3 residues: CSAVAGAGYEQFF. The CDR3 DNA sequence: TGCAGTGCAGTAGCGGGAGCCGGGTATGAGCAGTTCTTC.

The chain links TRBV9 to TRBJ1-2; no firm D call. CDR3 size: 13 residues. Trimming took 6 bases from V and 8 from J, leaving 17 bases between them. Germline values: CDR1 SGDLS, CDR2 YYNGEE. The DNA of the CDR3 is TGTGCCAGCACATCTTATCCCGGAGGCGGCTACACCTTC. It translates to CASTSYPGGGYTF.

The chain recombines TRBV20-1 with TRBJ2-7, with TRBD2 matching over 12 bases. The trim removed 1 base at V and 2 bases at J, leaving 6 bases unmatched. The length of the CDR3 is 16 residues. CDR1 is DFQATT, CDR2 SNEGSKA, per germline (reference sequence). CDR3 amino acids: CSARGTSGTLTYEQYF. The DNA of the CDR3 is TGCAGTGCTAGAGGGACTAGCGGGACCTTAACCTACGAGCAGTACTTC.

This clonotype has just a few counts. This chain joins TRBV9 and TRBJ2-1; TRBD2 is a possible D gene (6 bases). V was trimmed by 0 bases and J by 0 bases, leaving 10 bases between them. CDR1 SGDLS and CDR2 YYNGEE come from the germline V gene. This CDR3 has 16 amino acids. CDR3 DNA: TGTGCCAGCAGCGTAGTTAGCGGAAGCTCCTACAATGAGCAGTTCTTC. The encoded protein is CASSVVSGSSYNEQFF.